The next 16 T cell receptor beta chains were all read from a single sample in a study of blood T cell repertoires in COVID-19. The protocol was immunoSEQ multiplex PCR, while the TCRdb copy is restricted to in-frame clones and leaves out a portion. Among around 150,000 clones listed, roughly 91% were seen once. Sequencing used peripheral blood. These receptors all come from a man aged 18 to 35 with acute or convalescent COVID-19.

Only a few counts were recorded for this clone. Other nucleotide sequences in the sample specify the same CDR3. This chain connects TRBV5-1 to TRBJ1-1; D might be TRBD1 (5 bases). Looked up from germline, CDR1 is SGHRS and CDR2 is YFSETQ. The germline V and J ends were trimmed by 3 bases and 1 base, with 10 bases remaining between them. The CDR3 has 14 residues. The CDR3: CASSSTVTNTEAFF. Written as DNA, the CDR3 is TGCGCCAGCAGCTCGACAGTGACGAACACTGAAGCTTTCTTT.

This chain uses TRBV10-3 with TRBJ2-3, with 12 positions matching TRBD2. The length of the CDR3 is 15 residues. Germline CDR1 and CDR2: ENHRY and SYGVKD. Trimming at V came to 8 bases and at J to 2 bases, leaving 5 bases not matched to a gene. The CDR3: CAIRASGGDTDTQYF. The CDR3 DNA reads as TGTGCCATCCGGGCTAGCGGGGGGGACACAGATACGCAGTATTTT.

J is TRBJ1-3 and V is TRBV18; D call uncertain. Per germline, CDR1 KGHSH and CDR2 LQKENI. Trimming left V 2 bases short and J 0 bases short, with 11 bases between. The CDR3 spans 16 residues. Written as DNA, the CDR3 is TGTGCCAGCTCACCAGCGGGTACGGACTCTGGAAACACCATATATTTT. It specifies CASSPAGTDSGNTIYF.

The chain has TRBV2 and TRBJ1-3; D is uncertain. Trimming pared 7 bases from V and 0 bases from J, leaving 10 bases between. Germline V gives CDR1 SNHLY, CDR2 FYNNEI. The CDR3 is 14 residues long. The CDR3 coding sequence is TGTGCCAGCACGAGGCTGACCTCTGGAAACACCATATATTTT. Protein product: CASTRLTSGNTIYF.

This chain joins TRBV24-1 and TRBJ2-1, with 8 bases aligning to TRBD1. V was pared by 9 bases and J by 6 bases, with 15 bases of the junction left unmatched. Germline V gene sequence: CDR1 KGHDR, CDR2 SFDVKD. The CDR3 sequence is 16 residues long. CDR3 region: CATSITGTGYGNEQFF. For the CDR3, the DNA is TGTGCCACCTCTATTACCGGGACAGGTTATGGCAATGAGCAGTTCTTC.

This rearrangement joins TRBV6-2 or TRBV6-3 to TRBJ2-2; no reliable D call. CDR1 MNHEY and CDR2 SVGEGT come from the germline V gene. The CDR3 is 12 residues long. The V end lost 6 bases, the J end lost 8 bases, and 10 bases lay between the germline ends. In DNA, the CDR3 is TGTGCCAGCAGCACCTTTCGGGGGGAGCTGTTTTTT. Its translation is CASSTFRGELFF.

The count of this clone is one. In nucleotides, the CDR3 is TGTGCTAGTGGTTTGGTAGGAGGAGAAAAACTGTTTTTT. Translation: CASGLVGGEKLFF. The V and J genes are TRBV12-5 and TRBJ1-4; D is uncertain. Germline V gives CDR1 LGHNT, CDR2 FRNRAP. V lost 0 bases and J 8 bases, leaving 7 bases between the germline ends. CDR3 size: 13 residues.

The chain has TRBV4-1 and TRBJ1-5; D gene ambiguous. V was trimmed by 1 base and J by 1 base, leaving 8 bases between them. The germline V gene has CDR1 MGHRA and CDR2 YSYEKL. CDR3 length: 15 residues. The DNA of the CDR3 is TGCGCCAGCAGCCAAGCGGAGGCAAGCAATCAGCCCCAGCATTTT. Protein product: CASSQAEASNQPQHF.

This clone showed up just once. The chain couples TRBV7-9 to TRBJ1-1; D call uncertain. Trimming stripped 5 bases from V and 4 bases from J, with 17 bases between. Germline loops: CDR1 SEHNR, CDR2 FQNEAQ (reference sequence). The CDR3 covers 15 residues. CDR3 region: CASSLNEGFSTEAFF. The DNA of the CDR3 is TGTGCCAGCAGCCTCAACGAGGGATTTAGCACTGAAGCTTTCTTT. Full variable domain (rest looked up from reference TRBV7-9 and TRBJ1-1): DTGVSQNPRHKITKRGQNVTFRCDPISEHNRLYWYRQTLGQGPEFLTYFQNEAQLEKSRLLSDRFSAERPKGSFSTLEIQRTEQGDSAMYLCASSLNEGFSTEAFFGQGTRLTVV.

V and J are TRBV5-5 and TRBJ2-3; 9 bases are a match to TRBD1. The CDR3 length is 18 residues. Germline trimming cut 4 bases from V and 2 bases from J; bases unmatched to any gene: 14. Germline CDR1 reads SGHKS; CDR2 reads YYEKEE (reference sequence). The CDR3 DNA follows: TGTGCCAGCAGCAGGACAGGGGCTGGCAAGCTCAACACAGATACGCAGTATTTT. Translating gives CASSRTGAGKLNTDTQYF.

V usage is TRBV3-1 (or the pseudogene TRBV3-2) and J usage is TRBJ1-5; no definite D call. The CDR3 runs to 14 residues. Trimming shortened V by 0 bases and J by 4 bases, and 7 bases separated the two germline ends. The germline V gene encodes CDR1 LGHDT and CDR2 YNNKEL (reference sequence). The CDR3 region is CASSQEPGNQPQHF. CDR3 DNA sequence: TGTGCCAGCAGCCAAGAACCGGGAAATCAGCCCCAGCATTTT.

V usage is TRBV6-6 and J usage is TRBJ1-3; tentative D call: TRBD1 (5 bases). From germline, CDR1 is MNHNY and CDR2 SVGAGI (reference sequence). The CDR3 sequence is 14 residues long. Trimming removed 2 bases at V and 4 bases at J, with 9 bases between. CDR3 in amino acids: CASSYGTPGNTIYF. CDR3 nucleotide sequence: TGTGCCAGCAGTTACGGGACTCCCGGAAACACCATATATTTT.

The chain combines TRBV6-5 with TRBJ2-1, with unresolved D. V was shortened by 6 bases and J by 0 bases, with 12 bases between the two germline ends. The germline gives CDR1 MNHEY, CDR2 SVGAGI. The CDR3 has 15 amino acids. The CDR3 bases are TGTGCCAGCAGCCTTATCCTTAGCTCCTACAATGAGCAGTTCTTC. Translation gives CASSLILSSYNEQFF.

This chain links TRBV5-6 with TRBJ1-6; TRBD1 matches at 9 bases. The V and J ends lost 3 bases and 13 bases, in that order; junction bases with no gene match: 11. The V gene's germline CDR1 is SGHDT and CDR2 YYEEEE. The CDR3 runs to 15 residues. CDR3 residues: CASSSWDRVLSPLHF. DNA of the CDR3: TGTGCCAGCAGCTCCTGGGACAGGGTCTTGAGCCCCCTCCACTTT.

The CDR3: CASSSGTVRNTEAFF. CDR3 DNA sequence: TGTGCCAGCAGCTCGGGGACAGTGAGGAACACTGAAGCTTTCTTT. The gene calls are TRBV7-6 and TRBJ1-1; 7 positions match TRBD1. Losses at the gene ends were 4 bases for V and 1 base for J; bases not matched to a gene: 6. The CDR3 runs 15 residues. Per germline, CDR1 SGHVS and CDR2 FNYEAQ.

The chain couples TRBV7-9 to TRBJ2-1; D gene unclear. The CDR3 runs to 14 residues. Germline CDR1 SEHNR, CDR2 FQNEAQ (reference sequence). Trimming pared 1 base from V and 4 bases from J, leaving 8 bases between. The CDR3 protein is CASSLGSMYNEQFF. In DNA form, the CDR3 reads TGTGCCAGCAGCTTAGGCTCTATGTACAATGAGCAGTTCTTC.